A selection of T cell receptor beta chains follows, all from one sample in a study of CD8+ T cells in alopecia areata. Sequencing was performed with immunoSEQ multiplex PCR; in TCRdb, only in-frame clones are kept and a portion is missing. Of 200,000 to 250,000 clones listed, about 60% are singletons. Sequencing used CD4+ T cells sorted from blood, obtained at week 0. The source of these receptors is a human donor with alopecia areata. The CDR3 runs from the conserved cysteine through the conserved F or W. Each record gives: J gene, V gene, CDR3 protein.

TRBJ1-1 TRBV6-1 CASSWGGTGTEAFF
TRBJ2-4 TRBV5-1 CASSRDLSPNIQYF
TRBJ1-5 TRBV7-2 CASSLYQGGNQPQHF
TRBJ2-5 TRBV9 CASSSDLGGETQYF
TRBJ2-7 TRBV10-3 CAISVVQGPPGYEQYF
TRBJ2-1 TRBV20-1 CSANRINEQFF
TRBJ2-7 TRBV30 CAWSRPTYEQYF
TRBJ1-2 TRBV2 CASSETDYTF
TRBJ1-5 TRBV2 CASTAGDGGNQPQHF
TRBJ2-5 TRBV5-6 CASSFGTAEGTQYF